This TCR beta chain was identified during a study of untreated major depressive disorder. Study-level results: Private clones made up every subject's top five TRBV05-01 clones. Only three preselected Vbeta families were compared in sequencing. TRBV05-01 (Vbeta 5.1) usage was higher in CD4+ T cells of depressed patients than controls.

Data came from immunoSEQ multiplex PCR; TCRdb stores just in-frame clones and leaves some out. This sample has 17,000 or so clones, with about 92% found just once. Concerning this clone: As yet, its antigen is unknown.

This CDR3 is built from 15 residues. The ends were cut back, 1 base at V and 5 bases at J, with 14 bases in the middle. Germline V gives CDR1 SGHAT, CDR2 FQNNGV. Sequenced input: CD4+ T cells from PBMCs. The chain uses TRBV11-2 and TRBJ2-5, with unresolved D. This TCR came from a woman in her 40s with major depressive disorder. The CDR3: CASSLGTATAETQYF. The CDR3 bases are TGTGCCAGCAGCTTAGGGACCGCCACCGCCGAGACCCAGTACTTC.